A selection of T cell receptor beta chains follows, all from one sample in a study of chronic HIV infection and antiretroviral therapy. TCRdb called the 5' RACE reads again in MiXCR, with one record for every CDR3 protein. The sample includes over 40,000 distinct CDR3 sequences, about 18% of them seen just once. Material for sequencing was peripheral blood. These receptors all come from an adult who had HIV and had not received antiretroviral therapy, or was an uninfected healthy control (not recorded which). Each CDR3 is given with its conserved first and last residue. D genes are given only for firm matches. Clone size is shown for a subset of rows, as once, few, many or a class of expanded clone.

-	few	TRBJ1-1	TRBV9	TGTGCCAGCAGCGTAGGCAGAAACACTGAAGCTTTCTTT	CASSVGRNTEAFF
TRBD2	few	TRBJ2-7	TRBV20-1	TGCAGTGCTGAAGCGGGAGCCGAGCAGTACTTC	CSAEAGAEQYF
TRBD1	-	TRBJ2-3	TRBV5-1	TGCGCCAGCAGCTTGGGACAGGGTCGCACAGATACGCAGTATTTT	CASSLGQGRTDTQYF
-	few	TRBJ2-1	TRBV11-2	TGTGCCAGCAGCTTATTAGCCGGGACCCGCGAGGACAATGAGCAGTTCTTC	CASSLLAGTREDNEQFF
TRBD1	-	TRBJ1-5	TRBV28	TGTGCCAGCACTCGACAGGGAGATCAGCCCCAGCATTTT	CASTRQGDQPQHF
TRBD2	few	TRBJ2-5	TRBV4-1	TGCGCCAGCAGCCAAGGGACTAGCGTAGATTTGGAGACCCAGTACTTC	CASSQGTSVDLETQYF
-	few	TRBJ2-3	TRBV29-1	TGCAGCTTTTCCAATAGCGGAGCGAGCACAGATACGCAGTATTTT	CSFSNSGASTDTQYF
-	-	TRBJ2-5	TRBV29-1	TGCAGCGTCCACTCCCCTATAATTTGGGGCGAGACCCAGTACTTC	CSVHSPIIWGETQYF
-	few	TRBJ2-4	TRBV11-2	TGTGCCAGCAGCTTAGTCAGGGAAGGCAAAAACATTCAGTACTTC	CASSLVREGKNIQYF
TRBD2	-	TRBJ2-7	TRBV3-1	TGTGCCAGCACCCCGTCGGGCAGCGGGAGTTGGTACGAGCAGTACTTC	CASTPSGSGSWYEQYF
TRBD2	few	TRBJ2-3	TRBV29-1	TGCAGCGTTGAATCGCCTAGCGGGAGGGCCCGGGATACGCAGTATTTT	CSVESPSGRARDTQYF
-	few	TRBJ2-5	TRBV15	TGTGCCACCAGTAGATCCCCGGCGTCCGGGGAGACCCAGTACTTC	CATSRSPASGETQYF
TRBD2	few	TRBJ2-1	TRBV4-2	TGTGCCAGCAGCCAAGAACTAGCGGTCTCCTACAATGAGCAGTTCTTC	CASSQELAVSYNEQFF
-	few	TRBJ2-5	TRBV27	TGTGCCAGCAGTTTATTCGCAGCCCAAGAGACCCAGTACTTC	CASSLFAAQETQYF
TRBD2	-	TRBJ2-1	TRBV6-6	TGTGCCAGCAGGGGACGAGCGGGAGGAGATGAGCAGTTCTTC	CASRGRAGGDEQFF
TRBD1	few	TRBJ1-4	TRBV3-1	TGTGCCAGCAGCCGCCAGGGGGCCTTAAATGAAAAACTGTTTTTT	CASSRQGALNEKLFF
-	few	TRBJ1-1	TRBV28	TGTGCCAGCAGTTTACAGGTAGTCACTGAAGCTTTCTTT	CASSLQVVTEAFF
-	few	TRBJ1-1	TRBV9	TGTGCCAGCAGCGTAGTAGGCGAGGACACTGAAGCTTTCTTT	CASSVVGEDTEAFF
-	-	TRBJ1-5	TRBV4-1	TGCGCCAGCAGCCAAGCCGTCGGGGGTAGCAATCAGCCCCAGCATTTT	CASSQAVGGSNQPQHF
-	few	TRBJ1-1	TRBV5-1	TGCGCCAGCAGGTCGGTCGGCGGCACTGAAGCTTTCTTT	CASRSVGGTEAFF
-	few	TRBJ1-1	TRBV6-4	TGTGCCAGCAGTCCCCTAAGGGGGGGTCGAAACACTGAAGCTTTCTTT	CASSPLRGGRNTEAFF
-	once	TRBJ2-7	TRBV7-2	TGTGCCAGCAGCTTAGTCTTTGGATCCGGCGAGCAGTACTTC	CASSLVFGSGEQYF
-	-	TRBJ2-5	TRBV11-2	TGTGCCAGCAGCCGGGCGGGAGAGACCCAGTACTTC	CASSRAGETQYF
-	few	TRBJ2-4	TRBV28	TGTGCCAGCAGAGAACCAGGGGTGAACATTCAGTACTTC	CASREPGVNIQYF
TRBD1	many	TRBJ1-1	TRBV28	TGTGCCAGCAGCCTCAGATTTACAGGGGTGACTGAAGCTTTCTTT	CASSLRFTGVTEAFF
-	few	TRBJ1-1	TRBV28	TGTGCCAGCAGTTTGGACAACCGGGGGACTGAAGCTTTCTTT	CASSLDNRGTEAFF
TRBD2	many	TRBJ2-3	TRBV20-1	TGCAGTGCCAGCGGGGGAACCACAGATACGCAGTATTTT	CSASGGTTDTQYF
TRBD1	few	TRBJ1-4	TRBV4-1	TGCGCCAGCAGACGGTCAGGGGGAAATGAAAAACTGTTTTTT	CASRRSGGNEKLFF
-	few	TRBJ2-7	TRBV28	TGTGCCAGCACTCTTCCGGGATCCTACGAGCAGTACTTC	CASTLPGSYEQYF
-	few	TRBJ1-6	TRBV7-2	TGTGCCAGCAGCTTAGAGAACAGACGAAATTCACCCCTCCACTTT	CASSLENRRNSPLHF
-	-	TRBJ1-1	TRBV7-9	TGTGCCAGCAGCTCTAGGGCATTGAACACTGAAGCTTTCTTT	CASSSRALNTEAFF
-	-	TRBJ2-1	TRBV27	TGTGCCAGCAGTTTGTATGTCCAGGGCTCCTACAATGAGCAGTTCTTC	CASSLYVQGSYNEQFF
-	-	TRBJ1-5	TRBV23-1	TGCGCCAGCAACCCCGCGGGGGAAAGCAATCAGCCCCAGCATTTT	CASNPAGESNQPQHF
TRBD1	-	TRBJ2-2	TRBV4-1	TGCGCCAGCAGCCCTCTGGACAGGGTGAACACCGGGGAGCTGTTTTTT	CASSPLDRVNTGELFF
TRBD2	few	TRBJ2-3	TRBV2	TGTGCCAGCAGTGATCAGGGACTAGCGACAGATACGCAGTATTTT	CASSDQGLATDTQYF
-	few	TRBJ1-1	TRBV6-1	TGTGCCAGCAGGGACAATCACAACACTGAAGCTTTCTTT	CASRDNHNTEAFF
-	few	TRBJ2-7	TRBV5-6	TGTGCCAGCAGCAGAGGGGCTTACGAGCAGTACTTC	CASSRGAYEQYF
-	-	TRBJ2-3	TRBV28	TGTGCCAGCAGTATCGGGACGGGGTCTAGCACAGATACGCAGTATTTT	CASSIGTGSSTDTQYF
-	-	TRBJ1-1	TRBV12-5	TGTGCTAGTGGTTTGGAACAGTCTGAAGCTTTCTTT	CASGLEQSEAFF
TRBD1	few	TRBJ1-1	TRBV29-1	TGCAGCGTTGAAGTCCAGGGGGGGAGGACTGAAGCTTTCTTT	CSVEVQGGRTEAFF
-	few	TRBJ2-5	TRBV7-6	TGTGCCAGCAGCCGCCTGGAGGGGAGGCGAGAGACCCAGTACTTC	CASSRLEGRRETQYF
-	few	TRBJ2-5	TRBV25-1	TGTGCCAGCAGTGAATTTCAGGGATCAGAGACCCAGTACTTC	CASSEFQGSETQYF